This TCR beta chain was sequenced for a study of blood T cells in healthy people across ages. Primers used in a second PCR of roughly 6 to 11 cycles were a sample-barcoded 5' primer and a J-beta primer mix. TCRdb reprocessed the 5' RACE reads with MiXCR, giving one entry per CDR3 protein. The sample contains some 800,000 distinct CDR3 sequences, 20% to 25% of which appear only once. A remark on this clonotype: A read error may explain this, as a much larger clone is one base away.

Every sample had a minimum of 6.5 million PBMCs isolated. The germline V and J ends were trimmed by 2 bases and 6 bases, with 19 bases remaining between them. The CDR3 spans 16 residues. Germline values: CDR1 SGHTA, CDR2 FQGNSA. These same records also appear under a second study, on T cells of mothers and their children. That study reports: M1S, a second-PCR primer, added sample barcodes and 2-4 random nucleotides.

Sequencing was done on a sample of blood. The chain has TRBV7-2 and TRBJ2-5; D possibly matches TRBD1 or TRBD2 (5 bases each). The sequence derives from a boy younger than 18 in good health. CDR3 in amino acids: CASSLRGVGVAQTQYF. For the CDR3, the DNA is TGTGCCAGCAGCTTAAGGGGAGTGGGAGTGGCTCAGACCCAGTACTTC.